This TCR beta chain came from a study of regulatory T cells in long-lasting Graves disease. Arm-PCR of CDR3 regions with iRepertoire HTBI primers generated TCR beta libraries. TCRdb processed the multiplex PCR reads anew with MiXCR; each CDR3 protein has one entry. This table has 600,000 to 850,000 distinct CDR3 sequences, 25% to 35% appearing once. In its sample, this clonotype was seen once. The sample's time point: persistent/refractory GD, antithyroid drugs over 5 years with positive TRAb. After RNA was extracted from PBMCs, the TCR library was made from it. This TCR came from a female donor with Graves disease. The starting material was peripheral blood mononuclear cells (PBMCs), obtained when the disease was refractory, from a patient treated with antithyroid drugs.

The CDR3 here is CASSHDPGLATDTQYF. The CDR3 region has the DNA TGTGCCAGCAGCCACGATCCGGGACTAGCCACAGATACGCAGTATTTT. The chain recombines TRBV7-9 with TRBJ2-3, with TRBD2 matching 9 bases. This CDR3 has 16 amino acids. The germline gives CDR1 SEHNR, CDR2 FQNEAQ (reference sequence). The J segment lost 2 bases and the V segment lost 5 bases, leaving 8 bases of the junction unmatched.